The text below deals with one T cell receptor beta chain. The protocol was immunoSEQ multiplex PCR, while the TCRdb copy is restricted to in-frame clones and leaves out a portion. The table includes a few hundred thousand clones, approximately 82% detected once. The data are from a study of blood T cell repertoires in COVID-19. Overall study context: The United States, Italy and Spain provided the acute and convalescent COVID-19 samples.

Unmatched junction bases numbered 3, after V lost 6 bases and J lost 6 bases. The length of the CDR3 is 13 residues. The germline CDR1 and CDR2 sequences are MRHNA and SNTAGT. The chain uses TRBV6-4 and TRBJ1-2; 11 nucleotides match TRBD1. This receptor was taken from a woman older than 75 with acute or convalescent COVID-19. Material: peripheral blood. The CDR3 DNA reads as TGTGCCAGCAGGGGACAGGGGGGCAATGGCTACACCTTC. Translation gives CASRGQGGNGYTF.